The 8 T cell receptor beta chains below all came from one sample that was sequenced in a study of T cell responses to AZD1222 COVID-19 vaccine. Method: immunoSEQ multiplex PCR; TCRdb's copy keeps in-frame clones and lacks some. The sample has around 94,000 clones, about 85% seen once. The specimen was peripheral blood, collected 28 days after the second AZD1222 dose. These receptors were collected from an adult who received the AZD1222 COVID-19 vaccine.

The DNA of the CDR3 is TGTGCCAGCAGCCCCACAGGGCGAAAGACCCAGTACTTC. Its translation: CASSPTGRKTQYF. The chain recombines TRBV5-6 with TRBJ2-5; tentative D call: TRBD1 (6 bases). Trimming left V 4 bases short and J 6 bases short, with 13 bases between. Germline CDR1 SGHDT, CDR2 YYEEEE. There are 13 residues in the CDR3.

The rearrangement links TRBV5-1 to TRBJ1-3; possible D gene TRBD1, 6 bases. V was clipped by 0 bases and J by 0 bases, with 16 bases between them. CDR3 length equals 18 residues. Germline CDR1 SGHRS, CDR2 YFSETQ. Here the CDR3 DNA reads TGCGCCAGCAGCTTGGCCCCGTCAGGGGTACCCTCTGGAAACACCATATATTTT. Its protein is CASSLAPSGVPSGNTIYF.

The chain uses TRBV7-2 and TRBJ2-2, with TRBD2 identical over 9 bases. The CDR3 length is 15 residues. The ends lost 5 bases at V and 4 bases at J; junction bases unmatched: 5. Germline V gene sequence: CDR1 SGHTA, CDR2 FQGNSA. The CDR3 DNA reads TGTGCCAGCAGCATTAGCGGGAGAGGCACCGGGGAGCTGTTTTTT. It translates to CASSISGRGTGELFF.

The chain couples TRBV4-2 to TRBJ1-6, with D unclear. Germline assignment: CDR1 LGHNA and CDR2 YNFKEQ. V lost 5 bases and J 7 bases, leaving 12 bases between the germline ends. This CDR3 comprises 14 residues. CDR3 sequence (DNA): TGTGCCAGCAGCGACCGCAGAGTGAATTCACCCCTCCACTTT. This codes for CASSDRRVNSPLHF.

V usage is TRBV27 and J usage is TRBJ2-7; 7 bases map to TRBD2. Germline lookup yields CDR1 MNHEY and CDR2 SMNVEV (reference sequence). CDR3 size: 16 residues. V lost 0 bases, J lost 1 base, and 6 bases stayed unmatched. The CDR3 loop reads CASSLSGGEYSYEQYF. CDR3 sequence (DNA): TGTGCCAGCAGTTTATCGGGGGGGGAATATTCCTACGAGCAGTACTTC.

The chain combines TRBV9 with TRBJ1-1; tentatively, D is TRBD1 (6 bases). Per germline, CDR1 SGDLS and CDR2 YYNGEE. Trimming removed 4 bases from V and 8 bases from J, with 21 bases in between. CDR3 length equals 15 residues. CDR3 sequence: CASSPTGPQGREAFF. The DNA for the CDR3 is TGTGCCAGCAGCCCGACGGGTCCACAGGGTCGCGAAGCTTTCTTT.

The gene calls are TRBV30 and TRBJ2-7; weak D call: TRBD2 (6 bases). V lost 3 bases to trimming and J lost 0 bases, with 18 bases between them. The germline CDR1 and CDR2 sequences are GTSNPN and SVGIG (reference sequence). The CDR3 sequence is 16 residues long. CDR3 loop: CAWSEPGRGFSYEQYF. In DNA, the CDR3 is TGTGCCTGGAGCGAACCGGGACGGGGGTTCTCCTACGAGCAGTACTTC.

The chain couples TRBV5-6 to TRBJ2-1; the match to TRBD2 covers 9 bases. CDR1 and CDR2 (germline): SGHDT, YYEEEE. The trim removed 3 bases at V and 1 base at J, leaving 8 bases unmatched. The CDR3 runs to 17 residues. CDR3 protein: CASSSIAGAGSYNEQFF. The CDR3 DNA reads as TGTGCCAGCAGCTCCATAGCGGGAGCTGGGTCCTACAATGAGCAGTTCTTC.